This section outlines one T cell receptor beta chain sequence together with its context. The assay was immunoSEQ multiplex PCR, and TCRdb's table has in-frame clones only and misses some. The sample has over 200,000 clones, around 90% seen once; the top ten hold less than 14%. The source of the sample is a study of blood T cell repertoires in COVID-19. Study as a whole: Acute-phase and convalescent COVID-19 samples originated in the United States, Italy and Spain.

Trimming stripped 3 bases from V and 3 bases from J, with 15 bases between. The CDR3 runs to 16 residues. In germline, CDR1 is MNHEY, CDR2 SMNVEV (reference sequence). Participant-given clinical history determined each cohort assignment. What the recovered Cohort 3 donors had was two negative PCRs, clearance, or symptom resolution. The receptor was isolated from a man aged 25 to 40 who had recovered from COVID-19. V is TRBV27 and J is TRBJ1-5; D might be TRBD1 (5 bases). The sequenced sample was PBMCs or T cells enriched from blood (not recorded which). CDR3 loop: CASSFAGGGDNQPQHF. As DNA, the CDR3 is TGTGCCAGCAGTTTTGCCGGAGGAGGGGACAATCAGCCCCAGCATTTT.